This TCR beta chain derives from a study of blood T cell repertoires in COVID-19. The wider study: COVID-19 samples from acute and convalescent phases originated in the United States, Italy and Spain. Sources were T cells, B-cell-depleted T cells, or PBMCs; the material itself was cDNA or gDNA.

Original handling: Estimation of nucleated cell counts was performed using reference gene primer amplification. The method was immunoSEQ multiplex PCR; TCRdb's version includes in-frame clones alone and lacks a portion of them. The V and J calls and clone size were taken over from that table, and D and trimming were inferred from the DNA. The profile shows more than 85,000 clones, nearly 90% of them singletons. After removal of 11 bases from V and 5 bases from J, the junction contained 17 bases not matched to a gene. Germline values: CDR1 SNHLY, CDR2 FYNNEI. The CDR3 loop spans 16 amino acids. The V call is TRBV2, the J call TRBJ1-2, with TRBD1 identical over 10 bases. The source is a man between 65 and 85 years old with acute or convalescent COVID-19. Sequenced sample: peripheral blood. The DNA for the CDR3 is TGTGCCGGCGTCCGGGACAGGGGTGAGACAACATATGGCTACACCTTC. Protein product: CAGVRDRGETTYGYTF.